This T cell receptor beta chain was recorded in a study of cytomegalovirus exposure and HLA in healthy donors. PCR amplification relied on 60 Vbeta primers (plus 13 Jbeta primers). Assay used: immunoSEQ multiplex PCR; TCRdb lists only in-frame clones, some missing. The sample has about 140,000 clones; approximately 70% are singletons. Study-wide findings and caveats: The authors listed some 150 TCR beta chains as cytomegalovirus-associated. The likely explanation for a cluster of highly shared sequence variants was sequencing artifact.

Concerning this clone itself: Its antigen remains unidentified.

This CDR3 spans 16 amino acids. Trimming cost V 4 bases and J 0 bases, with 14 bases left between them. Germline V gives CDR1 SGHTS, CDR2 YDEGEE. The clonotype comes from a woman aged 55-70 years in good health and CMV-seronegative. Sequencing used PBMCs. The V and J genes are TRBV5-8 and TRBJ2-1; possible D gene TRBD1, 6 bases. CDR3 in amino acids: CASSLQGKGSYNEQFF. In DNA, the CDR3 is TGTGCCAGCAGCCTACAGGGCAAGGGCTCCTACAATGAGCAGTTCTTC.